This T cell receptor (beta chain) originates from a study of T cells in Graves' hyperthyroidism and ophthalmopathy. Across the whole study: Peripheral blood was acquired at first diagnosis, ahead of any therapy whatsoever.

Patients were excluded because of uncontrolled infection, other autoimmune disease, pregnancy or lactation. This clonotype occurred many times. Authors of the study amplified TCR beta CDR3 regions from RNA transcripts. The TCR CDR3 first-round RT-PCR relied on the HTBI primer set. TCRdb passed the multiplex PCR reads through MiXCR, listing each CDR3 protein once. The repertoire holds 250,000 to 350,000 distinct CDR3 sequences, with around 17% as singletons. This receptor was taken from a man aged 30 to 39 with Graves' hyperthyroidism. The sample comprised blood.

This CDR3 is CASSPGTENEKLFF. For the CDR3, the DNA is TGTGCCAGCAGCCCCGGGACAGAAAATGAAAAACTGTTTTTT. The rearrangement joins TRBV3-1 to TRBJ1-4; 7 nucleotides match TRBD1. V trimming: 4 bases; J trimming: 5 bases; junction bases outside the gene matches: 4. The V gene's germline CDR1 is LGHDT and CDR2 YNNKEL (reference sequence). The CDR3 runs to 14 residues.